This TCR beta chain was captured in a study of T cell clonality in common variable immunodeficiency. Remarks on this clone: As yet, its antigen is unknown. Coverage ceases 3 residues before the CDR3 finishes, and the germline J gene fills in the end.

J lost 9 bases, V lost 2 bases, and 6 bases had no gene match. Germline-derived CDR1 and CDR2 are SNHLY and FYNNEI. The CDR3 has 15 amino acids. Generated by immunoSEQ multiplex PCR, the TCRdb table keeps only in-frame clones and is missing some. The table lists tens of thousands of clones, with no singletons. Whole-study findings and limits: Reportedly, TCR beta sequences from common variable immunodeficiency showed fewer deletions and N-nucleotide insertions. CVID subjects shared fewer TCRbeta clones than healthy controls did. T cell subpopulation sequencing would be needed to explain CVID clonality.

The receptor was derived from a person aged 18 to 70 in good health. The rearrangement links TRBV2 to TRBJ1-4; 10 bases fit TRBD1. Specimen: peripheral blood mononuclear cells. This chain's CDR3 is CASSERTGGMQKLFF. CDR3 DNA (partial): TGTGCCAGCAGTGAAAGGACAGGGGGGATGCAAAAA.